The 21 T cell receptor beta chains below all came from one sample that was sequenced in a study of T cell repertoires in cytomegalovirus infection. A single record per CDR3 protein comes from TCRdb applying MiXCR to the reads. In the table there are fewer than 250,000 distinct CDR3 sequences, 10% to 15% of which are singletons. Sequences were obtained from PBMCs. Every receptor here comes from a human donor in good health (CMV status not recorded). Some clones in this sample may be carry-over from other donors' samples.

The table lists this clonotype with a few counts. The chain recombines TRBV11-2 with TRBJ1-1; D might be TRBD1 (5 bases). Trimming shortened V by 5 bases and J by 3 bases, and 13 bases separated the two germline ends. This CDR3 contains 14 residues. From germline, CDR1 is SGHAT and CDR2 FQNNGV. The CDR3 region has the DNA TGTGCCAGCAGCGCGCAGGCGGGGGACACTGAAGCTTTCTTT. Translating it yields CASSAQAGDTEAFF.

This clonotype came up many times. The V and J genes are TRBV2 and TRBJ2-3; 9 nucleotides align to TRBD1. The V segment lost 3 bases and the J segment 4 bases; nucleotides outside the gene matches: 5. Germline V lookup: CDR1 SNHLY, CDR2 FYNNEI. The CDR3 is made up of 15 amino acids. The CDR3 loop reads CASSEDRGSSDTQYF. The CDR3 DNA reads as TGTGCCAGCAGTGAGGACAGGGGAAGCTCAGATACGCAGTATTTT.

Ten or more counts support this clonotype. The rearrangement links TRBV7-2 to TRBJ2-7; the match to TRBD2 covers 8 bases. The CDR3 runs 13 residues. The junction had 6 bases not matched to a gene; V was cut back by 5 bases and J by 6 bases. From germline, CDR1 is SGHTA and CDR2 FQGNSA. The CDR3 DNA follows: TGTGCCAGCAGCCCGGGGACTAGTCGCGAGCAGTACTTC. It codes for CASSPGTSREQYF.

This clonotype was detected only a few times. V and J are TRBV10-3 and TRBJ1-1; D not resolved. V lost 6 bases to trimming and J lost 3 bases, with 11 bases between them. The CDR3 length is 13 residues. Germline V gene sequence: CDR1 ENHRY, CDR2 SYGVKD. In DNA, the CDR3 is TGTGCCATCAGGCCTCAAAGGGACACTGAAGCTTTCTTT. Translated: CAIRPQRDTEAFF.

This clonotype was picked up many times. This chain connects TRBV7-2 to TRBJ2-7; TRBD2 aligns across 8 bases. This CDR3 contains 16 residues. Losses at the gene ends were 4 bases for V and 6 bases for J; bases not matched to a gene: 14. Germline CDR1 is SGHTA and CDR2 is FQGNSA. The CDR3 sequence: CASSYRAGVSQIEQYF. CDR3 nucleotides: TGTGCCAGCAGCTACCGAGCGGGAGTATCCCAGATCGAGCAGTACTTC.

This clonotype has a count of ten or more. The chain couples TRBV7-3 to TRBJ2-2, with unresolved D. Germline assignment: CDR1 SGHTA and CDR2 FQGTGA. With 3 bases removed from V and 2 bases from J, the gap between germline ends came to 4 bases. CDR3 length equals 13 residues. CDR3 DNA sequence: TGTGCCAGCAGCTTCAGCAACACCGGGGAGCTGTTTTTT. This encodes CASSFSNTGELFF.

This chain links TRBV28 with TRBJ1-2; 9 nucleotides align to TRBD1. The CDR3 extends over 17 amino acids. The ends lost 7 bases at V and 3 bases at J; junction bases unmatched: 15. The germline CDR1 and CDR2 sequences are MDHEN and SYDVKM. The CDR3 DNA sequence: TGTGCCAGCATTTCCCCAGGGTCGGGACAGGGTTACTATGGCTACACCTTC. Its translation: CASISPGSGQGYYGYTF.

The chain is built from TRBV3-1 and TRBJ1-3; 8 bases agree with TRBD1. The germline gives CDR1 LGHDT, CDR2 YNNKEL (reference sequence). Trimming took 4 bases from V and 4 from J; bases not matched to a gene: 9. This CDR3 has 16 residues. The CDR3 reads CASSLGQGRSGNTIYF. The CDR3 DNA sequence: TGTGCCAGCAGCCTTGGACAGGGCCGTTCGGGAAACACCATATATTTT.

This clonotype was recorded many times. The chain combines TRBV11-2 with TRBJ2-2; D call uncertain. The CDR3 consists of 13 residues. The germline V and J ends were trimmed by 2 bases and 3 bases, with 4 bases remaining between them. CDR1 is SGHAT, CDR2 FQNNGV, per germline. The CDR3 region is CASSLTDTGELFF. As DNA, the CDR3 is TGTGCCAGCAGCTTAACAGACACCGGGGAGCTGTTTTTT.

This clonotype has a count of ten or more. V and J are TRBV28 and TRBJ2-1, with D hard to call. V lost 3 bases to trimming and J lost 12 bases, with 12 bases between them. The CDR3 totals 12 residues. Per the germline V gene, CDR1 is MDHEN and CDR2 is SYDVKM. The CDR3 here is CASSFKSLGQFF. The CDR3 region has the DNA TGTGCCAGCAGTTTTAAGTCCCTCGGGCAGTTCTTC.

On this clonotype itself: One end of the junction fails to match germline, which may point to a read error. The rearrangement joins TRBV20-1 to TRBJ2-7; D is unclear. The CDR3 spans 13 residues. CDR1 and CDR2 (germline): DFQATT, SNEGSKA (reference sequence). For the CDR3, the DNA is TGCAGTGCTAAGACGGGTAGCTCCCACGAGCAGTACTTC. It encodes CSAKTGSSHEQYF.

There are many counts of this clonotype. The rearrangement joins TRBV7-2 to TRBJ2-5; D is perhaps TRBD1 (6 bases). The CDR3 loop spans 15 amino acids. Trimming removed 5 bases from V and 5 bases from J, with 18 bases in between. CDR1 and CDR2 (germline): SGHTA, FQGNSA. This CDR3 reads CASSANRENEETQYF. CDR3 DNA sequence: TGTGCCAGCAGCGCCAACAGGGAGAATGAGGAGACCCAGTACTTC.

The chain employs TRBV29-1 and TRBJ2-3; 7 nucleotides line up with TRBD2. Germline CDR1 SQVTM, CDR2 ANQGSEA. V dropped 1 base and J dropped 4; count of bases not matched to a gene: 2. This CDR3 is built from 13 residues. The CDR3: CSVEGGGADTQYF. The CDR3 DNA reads as TGCAGCGTTGAAGGGGGGGGGGCAGATACGCAGTATTTT.

The V and J genes are TRBV5-1 and TRBJ1-4, with TRBD1 identical over 7 bases. The CDR3 sequence is 14 residues long. Germline CDR1 is SGHRS and CDR2 is YFSETQ. The V segment lost 2 bases and the J segment 11 bases; nucleotides outside the gene matches: 9. CDR3 coding DNA: TGCGCCAGCAGCTTTAACCAGGGGGAGGAGAAACTGTTTTTT. This codes for CASSFNQGEEKLFF. Full variable domain (rest looked up from reference TRBV5-1 and TRBJ1-4): KAGVTQTPRYLIKTRGQQVTLSCSPISGHRSVSWYQQTPGQGLQFLFEYFSETQRNKGNFPGRFSGRQFSNSRSEMNVSTLELGDSALYLCASSFNQGEEKLFFGSGTQLSVL.

Ten or more counts support this clonotype. V and J are TRBV19 and TRBJ2-1; 9 positions match TRBD1. CDR1 and CDR2 from the germline V gene are LNHDA and SQIVND (reference sequence). J lost 4 bases, V lost 8 bases, and 9 bases had no gene match. The CDR3 consists of 15 residues. The CDR3 DNA reads as TGTGCCAGTCAAATCCAAGGGACAGGGTACAATGAGCAGTTCTTC. Its protein is CASQIQGTGYNEQFF.

V gene TRBV19 combines with J gene TRBJ2-2, with 10 bases matching TRBD2. V dropped 5 bases and J dropped 2; count of bases not matched to a gene: 5. From germline, CDR1 is LNHDA and CDR2 SQIVND (reference sequence). The CDR3 sequence is 16 residues long. The CDR3 here is CASSPWTSGNTGELFF. Written as DNA, the CDR3 is TGTGCCAGTAGTCCGTGGACTAGCGGTAACACCGGGGAGCTGTTTTTT.

The V call is TRBV7-6, the J call TRBJ1-5; D gene uncertain. CDR3 length: 18 amino acids. The germline V gene encodes CDR1 SGHVS and CDR2 FNYEAQ. V lost 3 bases and J lost 6, with 24 bases in between. Here the CDR3 reads CASSFSSPAGSVGQPQHF. The CDR3 region has the DNA TGTGCCAGCAGCTTCTCTAGTCCGGCTGGATCGGTCGGTCAGCCCCAGCATTTT.

The V call is TRBV6-2 or TRBV6-3, the J call TRBJ1-1; D ambiguous. Germline V lookup: CDR1 MNHEY, CDR2 SVGEGT. There are 12 residues in the CDR3. V was pared by 5 bases and J by 5 bases, with 9 bases between. CDR3 sequence: CASSEMGTEAFF. The DNA for the CDR3 is TGTGCCAGCAGTGAGATGGGGACTGAAGCTTTCTTT.

This clonotype was seen only a few times. This may come from a read error, since a much larger clone is one base off. The rearrangement uses TRBV11-3 and TRBJ2-7, with 8 bases matching TRBD1. CDR1 is SGHNT, CDR2 YENEEA, per germline. This CDR3 has 15 amino acids. J was trimmed by 2 bases and V by 1 base; bases with no gene match: 4. CDR3 sequence: CASSLADRGPYEQYF. DNA of the CDR3: TGTGCCAGCAGCTTAGCCGACAGGGGCCCCTACGAGCAGTACTTC. Based on the CDR3 plus reference TRBV11-3 and TRBJ2-7, the full variable domain is EAGVVQSPRYKIIEKKQPVAFWCNPISGHNTLYWYLQNLGQGPELLIRYENEEAVDDSQLPKDRFSAERLKGVDSTLKIQPAELGDSAVYLCASSLADRGPYEQYFGPGTRLTVT.

This clonotype came up many times. The rearrangement links TRBV7-3 to TRBJ2-5; 12 nucleotides line up with TRBD2. Looked up from germline, CDR1 is SGHTA and CDR2 is FQGTGA. V dropped 5 bases and J dropped 4; count of bases not matched to a gene: 2. This CDR3 contains 14 residues. CDR3 sequence: CASSRLAGAETQYF. Here the CDR3 DNA reads TGTGCCAGCAGCCGACTAGCGGGAGCAGAGACCCAGTACTTC.

In its sample, this clonotype was seen many times. The chain is built from TRBV7-2 and TRBJ1-5; D is undetermined. The V gene lost 1 base and the J gene lost 9 bases, with 4 bases spanning the gap. CDR1 is SGHTA, CDR2 FQGNSA, per germline. CDR3 length: 11 amino acids. CDR3 region: CASSLGGPQHF. The CDR3, as DNA: TGTGCCAGCAGCTTAGGAGGGCCCCAGCATTTT.